Listed below are T cell receptor beta chains from one sample, sequenced in a study of T cell repertoires in cytomegalovirus infection. TCRdb independently ran MiXCR on the reads; one entry per CDR3 protein. The sample shows 350,000 to 550,000 distinct CDR3 sequences, around 32% of them seen only once. Sequences were obtained from PBMCs. The receptors come from a human donor in good health (CMV status not recorded). Some clones in this sample may be carry-over from other donors' samples. Both conserved end residues are part of each CDR3. D genes are given only for firm matches. A clone size is listed for some rows: how often the clone was seen (once, few, many), or a class if it is expanded.

TRBV7-9	TRBJ1-1	few	NA	CASSLNVGRGHQFFNTEAFF	TGTGCCAGCAGCTTAAACGTGGGGAGGGGACATCAGTTTTTTAACACTGAAGCTTTCTTT
TRBV7-3	TRBJ2-1	NA	NA	CASSPTITGDFNEQFF	TGTGCCAGCAGCCCAACGATAACCGGGGACTTCAATGAGCAGTTCTTC
TRBV20-1	TRBJ2-1	NA	TRBD2	CSARDLAGHNYNEQFF	TGCAGTGCTAGAGATTTAGCGGGTCACAATTACAATGAGCAGTTCTTC
TRBV7-2	TRBJ2-3	many	NA	CASSLAGVRSTDTQYF	TGTGCCAGCAGCTTAGCTGGGGTTCGTAGCACAGATACGCAGTATTTT
TRBV5-4	TRBJ2-7	few	NA	CASSLGLGEQYF	TGTGCCAGCAGCTTGGGACTCGGCGAGCAGTACTTC
TRBV7-8	TRBJ2-7	few	NA	CASSRRSSYEQYF	TGTGCCAGCAGTCGACGGAGCTCCTACGAGCAGTACTTC
TRBV20-1	TRBJ2-1	NA	TRBD2	CSAPSAGGKRNEQFF	TGCAGCGCACCCTCAGCGGGGGGGAAGAGGAATGAGCAGTTCTTC
TRBV7-2	TRBJ1-2	many	NA	CASSLAFGYGYTF	TGTGCCAGCAGCTTAGCGTTCGGCTATGGCTACACCTTC
TRBV6-1	TRBJ2-5	NA	NA	CASSEASGRETQYF	TGTGCCAGCAGTGAAGCCTCGGGGAGGGAGACCCAGTACTTC
TRBV27	TRBJ2-7	NA	NA	CASSLEGRSIVVSVYEQYF	TGTGCCAGCAGTTTAGAGGGTAGAAGTATCGTGGTGAGCGTCTACGAGCAGTACTTC
TRBV7-2	TRBJ2-7	many	NA	CASTHGGDSYEQYF	TGTGCCAGCACCCATGGTGGGGACTCCTACGAGCAGTACTTC
TRBV7-2	TRBJ1-4	NA	TRBD1	CARSPRTGGWMFF	TGTGCCAGAAGCCCTAGGACAGGCGGATGGATGTTTTTT
TRBV7-9	TRBJ2-2	NA	NA	CASSISNTGELFF	TGTGCCAGCAGTATTAGCAACACCGGGGAGCTGTTTTTT
TRBV4-1	TRBJ2-7	NA	TRBD1	CASSVGQVLSYEQYF	TGCGCCAGCAGCGTAGGACAGGTCCTCTCCTACGAGCAGTACTTC
TRBV2	TRBJ1-5	few	NA	CASRRGNQPQHF	TGTGCCAGCAGGAGGGGAAATCAGCCCCAGCATTTT
TRBV4-2	TRBJ1-2	NA	NA	CASSQDIGRKAWGIYGYTF	TGTGCCAGCAGCCAAGATATAGGGAGAAAGGCCTGGGGTATCTATGGCTACACCTTC
TRBV12-3/TRBV12-4	TRBJ1-1	NA	NA	CASSLDRGHTEAFF	TGTGCCAGCAGTTTGGATAGGGGCCACACTGAAGCTTTCTTT
TRBV2	TRBJ1-2	few	NA	CASSEMATYGYNF	TGTGCCAGCAGTGAAATGGCTACCTATGGCTACAACTTC
TRBV4-1	TRBJ2-5	NA	NA	CASSQVGPETQYF	TGCGCCAGCAGCCAAGTCGGCCCAGAGACCCAGTACTTC
TRBV2	TRBJ1-2	few	TRBD1	CASSEVTGGDWSYGYTF	TGTGCCAGCAGTGAAGTCACAGGGGGCGATTGGTCCTATGGCTACACCTTC
TRBV2	TRBJ2-1	few	NA	CASSERGWLQFF	TGTGCCAGCAGTGAAAGGGGGTGGTTGCAGTTCTTC
TRBV20-1	TRBJ1-2	few	NA	CSAGYRDAYGYTF	TGCAGTGCTGGTTACAGGGATGCCTATGGCTACACCTTC
TRBV7-9	TRBJ2-2	NA	TRBD2	CASSHRTRNTGEPFF	TGTGCCAGCAGCCACAGGACTAGAAACACCGGGGAGCCGTTTTTT
TRBV12-3/TRBV12-4	TRBJ2-7	many	TRBD1	CASSRTGVTYEQYF	TGTGCCAGCAGCCGGACAGGGGTGACCTACGAGCAGTACTTC
TRBV28	TRBJ2-3	NA	NA	CDSSFLVSTDTQYF	TGTGACAGCAGTTTTTTAGTTAGCACAGATACGCAGTATTTT
TRBV11-2	TRBJ2-1	NA	TRBD2	CASSPRGTSGGHNEQFF	TGTGCCAGCAGCCCTAGGGGGACTAGCGGGGGGCACAATGAGCAGTTCTTC
TRBV18	TRBJ1-1	NA	NA	CASSSIRGTEAFF	TGTGCCAGCTCATCGATCAGGGGAACTGAAGCTTTCTTT
TRBV6-1	TRBJ2-2	few	NA	CASSPSSRDKMFF	TGTGCCAGCAGCCCCTCGTCGAGGGACAAGATGTTTTTT
TRBV5-8	TRBJ1-6	few	NA	CASSLGPGRMNSPLHF	TGTGCCAGCAGCCTTGGGCCAGGACGGATGAATTCACCCCTCCACTTT
TRBV2	TRBJ2-3	NA	TRBD2	CASSEASGALRGTDTQYF	TGTGCCAGCAGTGAGGCTAGCGGGGCCCTCCGTGGGACAGATACGCAGTATTTT
TRBV20-1	TRBJ1-2	NA	TRBD1	CSAIDRGVYGYTF	TGCAGTGCCATTGACAGGGGGGTCTATGGCTACACCTTC
TRBV6-1	TRBJ2-2	NA	NA	CASSWSRDGELFF	TGTGCCAGCAGTTGGTCCCGTGACGGGGAGCTGTTTTTT
TRBV2	TRBJ2-2	NA	NA	CASSELGTGTGELFF	TGTGCCAGCAGTGAACTTGGTACAGGGACCGGGGAGCTGTTTTTT
TRBV10-3	TRBJ2-5	NA	NA	CAIRRGVQETQYF	TGTGCCATCAGGAGAGGAGTACAAGAGACCCAGTACTTC
TRBV2	TRBJ2-1	NA	NA	CASSEYDLSGFF	TGTGCCAGCAGTGAATATGATCTGTCAGGGTTCTTC
TRBV11-2	TRBJ2-3	many	NA	CASSFRGDTDTQYF	TGTGCCAGCAGCTTCAGGGGGGACACAGATACGCAGTATTTT
TRBV7-2	TRBJ1-2	many	TRBD1	CASSRETGVKDGYTF	TGTGCCAGCAGCCGGGAAACAGGGGTTAAGGATGGCTACACCTTC
TRBV7-9	TRBJ2-7	few	NA	CASSLSGRGRREQYF	TGTGCCAGCAGCTTATCGGGCAGGGGAAGGCGCGAGCAGTACTTC
TRBV20-1	TRBJ2-7	NA	NA	CSARLGPAFIHEQYF	TGCAGTGCTAGACTTGGCCCAGCCTTTATCCACGAGCAGTACTTC
TRBV27	TRBJ2-3	few	TRBD2	CASSLNVRDYTDTQYF	TGTGCCAGCAGTTTAAACGTAAGGGACTACACAGATACGCAGTATTTT
TRBV15	TRBJ1-2	NA	TRBD1	CATSRDKGVRTGDNGYTF	TGTGCCACCAGCAGAGATAAAGGGGTGAGGACAGGAGACAATGGCTACACCTTC
TRBV2	TRBJ2-3	few	NA	CASSATAGTDTQYF	TGTGCCAGCAGTGCAACAGCGGGCACAGATACGCAGTATTTT
TRBV6-1	TRBJ2-7	many	NA	CASIQRQGGYEQYF	TGTGCCAGCATTCAACGACAGGGAGGTTACGAGCAGTACTTC
TRBV5-5	TRBJ2-7	NA	TRBD1	CASSGGQSPAEQYF	TGTGCCAGCAGCGGGGGACAGAGTCCCGCCGAGCAGTACTTC
TRBV18	TRBJ1-2	NA	NA	CASSPPRGYGYTF	TGTGCCAGCTCACCGCCCAGGGGATATGGCTACACCTTC
TRBV6-5	TRBJ1-1	NA	TRBD1	CASRRGTGAEAFF	TGTGCCAGCAGGCGCGGGACAGGGGCTGAAGCTTTCTTT
TRBV6-2/TRBV6-3	TRBJ1-5	NA	NA	CASSYGTQPSNQPQHF	TGTGCCAGCAGTTACGGAACACAACCTAGCAATCAGCCCCAGCATTTT
TRBV13	TRBJ2-7	NA	NA	CASSHLGGSYEQYF	TGTGCCAGCAGTCATCTAGGGGGATCCTACGAGCAGTACTTC
TRBV19	TRBJ2-7	few	NA	CASRPTGGSAYEQYF	TGTGCCAGTCGACCCACCGGCGGCAGCGCCTACGAGCAGTACTTC
TRBV4-1	TRBJ1-5	NA	NA	CASSQDLGRAGQPQHF	TGCGCCAGCAGCCAAGATCTTGGGAGGGCCGGACAGCCCCAGCATTTT
TRBV12-3/TRBV12-4	TRBJ1-5	few	NA	CASSGPGIDQPQHF	TGTGCCAGCAGTGGACCGGGGATAGATCAGCCCCAGCATTTT
TRBV7-2	TRBJ1-3	NA	TRBD1	CDSSSTGDSGNTIYF	TGTGACAGCAGCTCGACAGGGGACTCTGGAAACACCATATATTTT